These 9 T cell receptor beta chains were all obtained from the same sample, sequenced in a study of human T cells and chemical hapten exposure. Documented time point: healthy volunteer bleed at 6 weeks. Extraction yielded total RNA from whole blood (unfractionated). MiXCR was run by TCRdb on the RACE reads, yielding one entry per CDR3 protein. This table has tens of thousands of distinct CDR3 sequences, roughly 5% appearing once. The specimen sequenced was whole blood. These receptors were obtained from a human donor in good health. Some clones in this sample may be carry-over from other donors' samples.

At least ten counts were recorded for this clonotype. V gene TRBV20-1 combines with J gene TRBJ2-5, with a tentative D call TRBD1 (5 bases). The CDR3 extends over 12 amino acids. Germline loops: CDR1 DFQATT, CDR2 SNEGSKA (reference sequence). Trimming took 4 bases from V and 6 from J, leaving 12 bases between them. In DNA form, the CDR3 reads TGCAGTGCTACCCCAGGGAAGAAGACCCAGTACTTC. Its translation is CSATPGKKTQYF.

This clonotype occurred many times. The genes are TRBV20-1 and TRBJ2-7, with 12 bases that match TRBD2. The CDR3 sequence is 16 residues long. Germline CDR1 DFQATT, CDR2 SNEGSKA (reference sequence). After removal of 3 bases from V and 4 bases from J, the junction contained 10 bases not matched to a gene. In DNA, the CDR3 is TGCAGTGCTAGGGGGGGCCTGACTAGCGGGAGTTACGAGCAGTACTTC. The encoded protein is CSARGGLTSGSYEQYF.

This clonotype was recorded many times. The chain couples TRBV6-4 to TRBJ1-1, with 12 bases identical to TRBD1. The ends lost 5 bases at V and 4 bases at J; junction bases unmatched: 5. The germline gives CDR1 MRHNA, CDR2 SNTAGT. CDR3 length: 15 amino acids. The CDR3 DNA reads as TGTGCCAGCAGTAGGGACAGGGGGCTTAGCACTGAAGCTTTCTTT. It is translated as CASSRDRGLSTEAFF.

This clonotype has at least ten counts. The chain couples TRBV12-3 or TRBV12-4 to TRBJ1-1; a weak D match, TRBD1 (6 bases). The ends were cut back, 6 bases at V and 12 bases at J, with 17 bases in the middle. The CDR3 contains 12 residues. The CDR3 loop reads CASSPQGLRTFF. As DNA, the CDR3 is TGTGCCAGCAGCCCCCAGGGGCTAAGGACTTTCTTT.

As to this clonotype: A much larger clone lies a single base off, so this may be a read error. This chain uses TRBV5-5 with TRBJ1-1; 7 nucleotides match TRBD1. Trimming cost V 4 bases and J 5 bases; bases outside gene matches: 8. Germline CDR1 SGHKS, CDR2 YYEKEE (reference sequence). The CDR3 sequence is 14 residues long. DNA of the CDR3: TGTGCCAGCAGCCGGGCAGCAGGGGGTACTGAAGCTTTCTTT. This gives the protein CASSRAAGGTEAFF.

In this sample, this clonotype turned up many times. The rearrangement joins TRBV20-1 to TRBJ1-1; TRBD1 is a possible D gene (6 bases). Germline V gives CDR1 DFQATT, CDR2 SNEGSKA (reference sequence). The ends were cut back, 7 bases at V and 9 bases at J, with 15 bases in the middle. The CDR3 has 11 amino acids. The CDR3 DNA sequence: TGCAGTGTCCAACAGGGAACTCAAGCTTTCTTT. It yields the protein CSVQQGTQAFF.

This clonotype was seen many times. The chain links TRBV12-3 or TRBV12-4 to TRBJ2-7; D possibly matches TRBD1 or TRBD2 (5 bases each). Trimming stripped 1 base from V and 1 base from J, with 8 bases between. The CDR3 consists of 14 residues. CDR3 amino acids: CASSLGDQSYEQYF. CDR3 bases: TGTGCCAGCAGTTTAGGGGACCAATCCTACGAGCAGTACTTC.

The chain uses TRBV12-3 or TRBV12-4 and TRBJ1-2; the match to TRBD1 covers 7 bases. The CDR3 spans 16 residues. With 4 bases clipped from V and 5 bases from J, the junction kept 13 bases outside the gene matches. This CDR3 is CASSSPGRDRIYGYTF. The CDR3 nucleotides read TGTGCCAGCAGTTCACCGGGCCGGGACAGAATTTATGGCTACACCTTC.

This clonotype occurred many times. The V call is TRBV12-3 or TRBV12-4, the J call TRBJ2-1, with TRBD2 matching 13 bases. The CDR3 totals 16 residues. V lost 4 bases and J lost 10; bases outside the gene matches: 10. The DNA for the CDR3 is TGTGCCAGCAGTTGGTCGACTAGCGGGGGGAGGGGGGAGCAGTTCTTC. Translating gives CASSWSTSGGRGEQFF.